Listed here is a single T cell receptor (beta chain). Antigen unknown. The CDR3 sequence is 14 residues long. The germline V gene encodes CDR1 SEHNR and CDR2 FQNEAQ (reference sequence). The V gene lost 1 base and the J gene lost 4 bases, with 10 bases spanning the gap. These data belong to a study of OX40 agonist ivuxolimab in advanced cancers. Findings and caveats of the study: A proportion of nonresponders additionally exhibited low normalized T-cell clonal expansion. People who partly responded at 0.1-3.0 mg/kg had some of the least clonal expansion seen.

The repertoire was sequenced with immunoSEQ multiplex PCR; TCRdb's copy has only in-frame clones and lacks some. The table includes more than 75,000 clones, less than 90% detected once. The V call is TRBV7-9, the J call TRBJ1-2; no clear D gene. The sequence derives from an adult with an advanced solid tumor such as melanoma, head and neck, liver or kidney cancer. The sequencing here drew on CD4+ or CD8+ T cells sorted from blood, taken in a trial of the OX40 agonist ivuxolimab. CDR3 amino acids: CASSLEGSFYGYTF. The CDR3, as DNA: TGTGCCAGCAGCTTAGAAGGAAGCTTCTATGGCTACACCTTC.